Listed here are 28 T cell receptor beta chains from one sample, sequenced in a study of long-term antiretroviral therapy in people with HIV. Assay version v3.0 of immunoSEQ was used, and it was run at survey level. The assay was immunoSEQ multiplex PCR, and TCRdb's table has in-frame clones only and misses some. The table lists tens of thousands of clones, over 80% of them singletons, with 6.2% in the top ten. Sequencing was performed on unsorted PBMCs, taken 1 year after starting antiretroviral therapy. These receptors were collected from a man between 18 and 35 years old with HIV.

The CDR3 DNA reads as TGTGCCAGCAGTTTAGGGACTGCCACCTCCTACGAGCAGTACTTC. It specifies CASSLGTATSYEQYF. J is TRBJ2-7 and V is TRBV27; D perhaps matches TRBD2 (6 bases). This CDR3 is built from 15 residues. Trimming stripped 2 bases from V and 0 bases from J, with 11 bases between. Germline values: CDR1 MNHEY, CDR2 SMNVEV (reference sequence).

The chain joins TRBV29-1 to TRBJ2-7, with 10 bases identical to TRBD1. Germline assignment: CDR1 SQVTM and CDR2 ANQGSEA. This CDR3 spans 15 amino acids. The J segment lost 2 bases and the V segment lost 0 bases, leaving 4 bases of the junction unmatched. In DNA, the CDR3 is TGCAGCGTTGAAGATCCCGGGACAGGGGCCTACGAGCAGTACTTC. It is translated as CSVEDPGTGAYEQYF.

This clone was counted only a few times. V gene TRBV7-9 combines with J gene TRBJ1-1, with D maybe TRBD1 (6 bases). Germline CDR1 is SEHNR and CDR2 is FQNEAQ (reference sequence). The CDR3 runs 14 residues. Trimming removed 2 bases at V and 8 bases at J, with 15 bases between. The CDR3 bases are TGTGCCAGCAGCTTACCGGGGGCCGTTAGGGAAGCTTTCTTT. Translated: CASSLPGAVREAFF. The full variable domain, completed using reference TRBV7-9 and TRBJ1-1, is DTGVSQNPRHKITKRGQNVTFRCDPISEHNRLYWYRQTLGQGPEFLTYFQNEAQLEKSRLLSDRFSAERPKGSFSTLEIQRTEQGDSAMYLCASSLPGAVREAFFGQGTRLTVV.

This chain connects TRBV5-1 to TRBJ1-1; TRBD1 aligns across 8 bases. In germline, CDR1 is SGHRS, CDR2 YFSETQ. Unmatched junction bases numbered 9, after V lost 4 bases and J lost 1 base. The CDR3 is made up of 16 amino acids. The CDR3 nucleotides are TGCGCCAGCAGCGTTACAGGGGGTGGATGGAACACTGAAGCTTTCTTT. Protein product: CASSVTGGGWNTEAFF.

The chain links TRBV6-5 to TRBJ2-7; D may be TRBD1 or TRBD2 (5 bases each). Trimming cost V 0 bases and J 4 bases, with 16 bases left between them. CDR1 and CDR2 (germline): MNHEY, SVGAGI. The CDR3 sequence is 16 residues long. The CDR3 DNA is TGTGCCAGCAGTTACTCGTGGGCAGGGAGATCTTACGAGCAGTACTTC. Translating gives CASSYSWAGRSYEQYF.

The chain couples TRBV5-4 to TRBJ2-5, with 9 bases matching TRBD1. Per the germline V gene, CDR1 is SGHNT and CDR2 is YYREEE (reference sequence). CDR3 length: 16 amino acids. V shed 4 bases and J 3 bases; nucleotides not matched to a gene: 10. This CDR3 is CASSIGTGKGKETQYF. The CDR3 DNA is TGTGCCAGCAGCATTGGGACAGGGAAAGGGAAAGAGACCCAGTACTTC.

This clone was counted only a few times. The chain joins TRBV4-1 to TRBJ1-4; D is unresolved. Germline V gives CDR1 MGHRA, CDR2 YSYEKL. Trimming pared 3 bases from V and 5 bases from J, leaving 13 bases between. CDR3 length equals 15 residues. The CDR3 loop reads CASSHGPGRNEKLFF. The CDR3 bases are TGCGCCAGCAGCCATGGGCCCGGGAGGAATGAAAAACTGTTTTTT.

This clone occurred once. The chain has TRBV7-9 and TRBJ2-1; 8 positions match TRBD2. CDR3 length equals 15 residues. CDR1 is SEHNR and CDR2 is FQNEAQ in the germline V gene (reference sequence). The V gene end was trimmed by 3 bases and the J gene end by 5 bases; junction bases not matched to a gene: 6. The DNA of the CDR3 is TGTGCCAGCAGCTTGAGACTAGCGCAAGACAATGAGCAGTTCTTC. This encodes CASSLRLAQDNEQFF.

This chain links TRBV27 with TRBJ2-3; 7 nucleotides line up with TRBD1. The CDR3 is 19 residues long. CDR1 is MNHEY and CDR2 is SMNVEV in the germline V gene (reference sequence). Germline trimming cut 6 bases from V and 0 bases from J; bases unmatched to any gene: 18. The DNA of the CDR3 is TGTGCCAGCAGATATGAGGGGGCTGGGTGGTTACCTAGCACAGATACGCAGTATTTT. This codes for CASRYEGAGWLPSTDTQYF.

The genes are TRBV28 and TRBJ2-7; TRBD2 might be the D (5 bases). Trimming stripped 3 bases from V and 2 bases from J, with 11 bases between. The CDR3 spans 14 residues. Per the germline V gene, CDR1 is MDHEN and CDR2 is SYDVKM. The CDR3 nucleotides read TGTGCCAGCAGTTTCCTGAGGGATCCCTACGAGCAGTACTTC. Translation gives CASSFLRDPYEQYF.

The chain combines TRBV5-6 with TRBJ1-1; the D gene is possibly TRBD1 (6 bases). CDR1 and CDR2 (germline): SGHDT, YYEEEE. V was cut by 2 bases and J by 0 bases, with 17 bases left in between. The CDR3 length is 17 residues. The CDR3 bases are TGTGCCAGCAGCTTTCCTGGGGGGCTACGCATGAACACTGAAGCTTTCTTT. Amino acid sequence: CASSFPGGLRMNTEAFF.

V and J are TRBV5-4 and TRBJ1-3, with D perhaps matching TRBD1 (5 bases). CDR3 size: 13 residues. Germline values: CDR1 SGHNT, CDR2 YYREEE (reference sequence). Trimming stripped 2 bases from V and 8 bases from J, with 11 bases between. The CDR3 DNA reads as TGTGCCAGCAGCTTTATAGGGGAAGACACCATATATTTT. It yields the protein CASSFIGEDTIYF.

The rearrangement uses TRBV9 and TRBJ2-1; 7 bases are a match to TRBD2. The CDR3 totals 15 residues. CDR1 and CDR2 (germline): SGDLS, YYNGEE. V was clipped by 3 bases and J by 4 bases; unmatched bases: 7. The CDR3, as DNA: TGTGCCAGCAGCGACCCTAGCGGACCTTACAATGAGCAGTTCTTC. Translation gives CASSDPSGPYNEQFF.

This CDR3 reads CASSPDGAYEQYF. CDR3 DNA: TGTGCCAGCTCACCGGACGGTGCCTACGAGCAGTACTTC. The chain is built from TRBV18 and TRBJ2-7; no firm D call. Germline V gene data show CDR1 as KGHSH and CDR2 as LQKENI. The ends were cut back, 3 bases at V and 2 bases at J, with 8 bases in the middle. This CDR3 region has 13 residues.

This rearrangement joins TRBV11-1 to TRBJ1-2; D gene uncertain. CDR1 and CDR2 from the germline V gene are SGHAT and FQDESV (reference sequence). This CDR3 has 16 amino acids. Trimming left V 5 bases short and J 0 bases short, with 16 bases between. The CDR3 is CASSNTREGANYGYTF. CDR3 coding DNA: TGTGCCAGCAGCAATACCCGAGAGGGAGCTAACTATGGCTACACCTTC.

V usage is TRBV19 and J usage is TRBJ1-1, with D hard to call. Between the trimmed V and J ends, which lost 4 bases and 5 bases, there was a span of 8 bases. Germline CDR1 reads LNHDA; CDR2 reads SQIVND (reference sequence). The CDR3 extends over 12 amino acids. CDR3: CASSTPGTEAFF. The CDR3 DNA sequence: TGTGCCAGTAGTACCCCGGGGACTGAAGCTTTCTTT.

The chain links TRBV28 to TRBJ1-2; a weak D match, TRBD1 (5 bases). The CDR3 has 15 amino acids. Germline CDR1 reads MDHEN; CDR2 reads SYDVKM. The V and J ends lost 2 bases and 6 bases respectively, with 16 bases between them. DNA for the CDR3: TGTGCCAGCAGTTTAACGGGACCCAATATTAATGGCTACACCTTC. Residues: CASSLTGPNINGYTF.

The CDR3 DNA reads TGTGCCAGCAGCCCCATAGGGGGAGAAATGAACACTGAAGCTTTCTTT. Its protein product is CASSPIGGEMNTEAFF. The gene calls are TRBV5-6 and TRBJ1-1, with D tentatively TRBD1 (6 bases). The germline gives CDR1 SGHDT, CDR2 YYEEEE. CDR3 size: 16 residues. Trimming pared 4 bases from V and 0 bases from J, leaving 16 bases between.

The CDR3 DNA follows: TGTGCCAGTAGTCCCCCCCCACCCCTGAGCTCCTACAATGAGCAGTTCTTC. Translated, it gives CASSPPPPLSSYNEQFF. The V and J genes are TRBV19 and TRBJ2-1; D gene unclear. CDR1 is LNHDA and CDR2 is SQIVND in the germline V gene (reference sequence). V was trimmed by 5 bases and J by 0 bases, leaving 17 bases between them. The CDR3 length is 17 residues. The full variable domain, its missing parts supplied by reference TRBV19 and TRBJ2-1, is DGGITQSPKYLFRKEGQNVTLSCEQNLNHDAMYWYRQDPGQGLRLIYYSQIVNDFQKGDIAEGYSVSREKKESFPLTVTSAQKNPTAFYLCASSPPPPLSSYNEQFFGPGTRLTVL.

There are a few counts of this clone. V gene TRBV4-1 combines with J gene TRBJ1-2; 7 bases align to TRBD1. This CDR3 has 16 amino acids. Germline lookup yields CDR1 MGHRA and CDR2 YSYEKL. V lost 1 base and J lost 0; bases outside the gene matches: 5. The CDR3 nucleotides are TGCGCCAGCAGCCAAGTCACAGGGGCGGCTAACTATGGCTACACCTTC. This encodes CASSQVTGAANYGYTF.

This clone was counted once. The CDR3 reads CASTGGGNEQFF. In nucleotides, the CDR3 is TGTGCCAGTACCGGGGGAGGAAATGAGCAGTTCTTC. V usage is TRBV19 and J usage is TRBJ2-1, with D possibly matching TRBD2 (6 bases). Trimming shortened V by 7 bases and J by 7 bases, and 11 bases separated the two germline ends. CDR1 is LNHDA and CDR2 is SQIVND in the germline V gene (reference sequence). The CDR3 runs 12 residues.

The chain links TRBV11-1 to TRBJ2-7; 7 positions agree with TRBD2. The CDR3 length is 14 residues. The V gene end was trimmed by 3 bases and the J gene end by 3 bases; junction bases not matched to a gene: 5. CDR1 and CDR2 (germline): SGHAT, FQDESV (reference sequence). CDR3 amino acids: CASSFGRGNYEQYF. The CDR3 nucleotides read TGTGCCAGCAGCTTCGGGCGGGGGAACTACGAGCAGTACTTC.

This clone has a handful of counts. The chain couples TRBV7-9 to TRBJ1-1; D is possibly TRBD1 (5 bases). Trimming took off 6 bases at V and 0 bases at J, with 11 bases between the two ends. Per germline, CDR1 SEHNR and CDR2 FQNEAQ (reference sequence). The CDR3 is made up of 14 amino acids. CDR3: CASSTTGMNTEAFF. The CDR3 DNA is TGTGCCAGCAGTACTACAGGAATGAACACTGAAGCTTTCTTT.

This chain connects TRBV4-1 to TRBJ2-7; D possibly uses TRBD1 or TRBD2 (5 bases each). CDR3 length: 15 amino acids. V was clipped by 1 base and J by 2 bases, with 12 bases between them. Germline V gene lookup returns CDR1 MGHRA and CDR2 YSYEKL. CDR3 sequence (DNA): TGCGCCAGCAGCCAAGCCAGGGACGATACCTACGAGCAGTACTTC. Residues: CASSQARDDTYEQYF.

The V gene is TRBV5-1, the J gene TRBJ2-7, with TRBD2 matching over 8 bases. V shed 2 bases and J 6 bases; nucleotides not matched to a gene: 4. The germline V gene has CDR1 SGHRS and CDR2 YFSETQ. The length of the CDR3 is 13 residues. CDR3 bases: TGCGCCAGCAGCTTACTCGGGGGGGGCGAGCAGTACTTC. It yields the protein CASSLLGGGEQYF.

This clone showed up just a few times. This chain links TRBV7-9 with TRBJ2-1; TRBD2 aligns across 9 bases. CDR3 length: 19 residues. Per the germline V gene, CDR1 is SEHNR and CDR2 is FQNEAQ (reference sequence). With V trimmed by 1 base and J by 4 bases, 14 bases remained unmatched. This CDR3 reads CASSLGGQQETSGYNEQFF. The CDR3 DNA is TGTGCCAGCAGCTTAGGGGGACAGCAAGAGACTAGCGGATACAATGAGCAGTTCTTC.

The rearrangement joins TRBV21-1 to TRBJ1-5. TRBV21-1 is deemed a pseudogene. The CDR3 contains 14 residues. DNA for the CDR3: TGTGCCAGCAGCAAAGAGAACGGGAATCAGCCCCAGCATTTT. As protein: CASSKENGNQPQHF.

Of note for this clone: A junction boundary mismatches the germline segment, possibly from a read error. The rearrangement links TRBV18 to TRBJ1-3; D call uncertain. The CDR3 covers 14 residues. The V gene's germline CDR1 is KGHSH and CDR2 LQKENI. The CDR3 spells CASPPEVSGNTIYF. The CDR3 nucleotides are TGTGCCAGCCCACCGGAGGTGTCTGGAAACACCATATATTTT.